Here is one T cell receptor (beta chain) with its context. Its cognate antigen is unknown. The data derive from a study of response to subunit inactivated influenza vaccine. Germline V lookup: CDR1 SGHTA, CDR2 FQGNSA. This CDR3 has 15 amino acids. The V and J ends lost 3 bases and 8 bases, in that order; junction bases with no gene match: 9. General study points: Every seasonal influenza vaccination brings in few new T cells, the authors suggested.

Each CDR3 protein gets one entry after TCRdb re-called the RT-PCR reads with MiXCR. The sample has around 530,000 distinct CDR3 sequences, about 11% seen once; the top ten hold 10%. This clonotype was obtained from a man aged 50-59 years who received an inactivated influenza vaccine. The gene calls are TRBV7-2 and TRBJ2-1; 8 positions match TRBD2. Sequencing was performed on PBMCs from blood, taken on the day of vaccination. CDR3 protein: CASSFAGGAFDEQFF. The CDR3, as DNA: TGTGCCAGCAGCTTCGCCGGGGGGGCCTTCGATGAGCAGTTCTTC.